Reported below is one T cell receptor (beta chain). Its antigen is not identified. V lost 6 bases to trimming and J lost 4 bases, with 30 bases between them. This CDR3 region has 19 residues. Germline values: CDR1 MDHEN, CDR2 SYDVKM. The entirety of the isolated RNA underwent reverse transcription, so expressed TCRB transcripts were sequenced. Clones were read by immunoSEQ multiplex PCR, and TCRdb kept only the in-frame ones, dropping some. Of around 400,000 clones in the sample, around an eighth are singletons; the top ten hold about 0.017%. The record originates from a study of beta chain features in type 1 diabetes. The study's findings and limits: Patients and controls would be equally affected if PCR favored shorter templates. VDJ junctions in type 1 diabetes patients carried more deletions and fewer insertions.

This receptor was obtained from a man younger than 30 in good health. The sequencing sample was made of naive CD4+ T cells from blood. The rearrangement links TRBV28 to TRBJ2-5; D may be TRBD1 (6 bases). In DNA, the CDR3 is TGTGCCAGCAGGACCCTACCGGGACATCCGAAAGCCCTAGGAGAGACCCAGTACTTC. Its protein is CASRTLPGHPKALGETQYF.